These 30 T cell receptor beta chains originate from one sample sequenced in a study of blood T cell repertoires in COVID-19. The data were produced by immunoSEQ multiplex PCR, yet TCRdb's version contains in-frame clones alone and is incomplete. The repertoire consists of roughly 200,000 clones, with roughly four fifths occurring once and the leading ten covering approximately 4%. Material for sequencing was peripheral blood. These receptors were obtained from a man aged 45-65 years with active or convalescent COVID-19.

J is TRBJ2-5 and V is TRBV5-4, with 7 nucleotides matching TRBD1. Germline CDR1 SGHNT, CDR2 YYREEE (reference sequence). J was trimmed by 3 bases and V by 4 bases; bases with no gene match: 6. The CDR3 consists of 14 residues. The DNA for the CDR3 is TGTGCCAGCAGCCAGCCTGGGACAGAAGAGACCCAGTACTTC. Translated: CASSQPGTEETQYF. Full variable domain (missing parts from reference TRBV5-4 and TRBJ2-5): ETGVTQSPTHLIKTRGQQVTLRCSSQSGHNTVSWYQQALGQGPQFIFQYYREEENGRGNFPPRFSGLQFPNYSSELNVNALELDDSALYLCASSQPGTEETQYFGPGTRLLVL.

V gene TRBV4-2 combines with J gene TRBJ2-1; TRBD2 matches at 14 bases. The CDR3 has 15 residues. V shed 0 bases, J shed 12 bases, and the junction held 4 bases outside the gene matches. The germline gives CDR1 LGHNA, CDR2 YNFKEQ. This chain's CDR3 is CASSQEGTSGGTQFF. Here the CDR3 DNA reads TGTGCCAGCAGCCAAGAAGGGACTAGCGGGGGAACGCAGTTCTTC.

The CDR3 loop is CASSLPGQGTGELFF. Here the CDR3 DNA reads TGTGCCAGCAGTTTACCGGGACAGGGGACCGGGGAGCTGTTTTTT. The V gene is TRBV28, the J gene TRBJ2-2; TRBD1 agrees at 10 bases. The junction had 2 bases not matched to a gene; V was cut back by 2 bases and J by 5 bases. The germline CDR1 and CDR2 sequences are MDHEN and SYDVKM. CDR3 length: 15 residues.

A note on this clone: Within the sample, other DNA sequences also encode this same CDR3. The genes are TRBV6-5 and TRBJ1-5, with D perhaps matching TRBD1 (6 bases). The CDR3 sequence is 13 residues long. Germline loops: CDR1 MNHEY, CDR2 SVGAGI. The germline V and J ends were trimmed by 6 bases and 4 bases, with 10 bases remaining between them. CDR3 region: CASSGQTNQPQHF. The DNA for the CDR3 is TGTGCCAGCAGCGGACAGACTAATCAGCCCCAGCATTTT.

V and J are TRBV6-1 and TRBJ2-5; possibly TRBD1 for D (6 bases). The CDR3 loop spans 18 amino acids. Germline CDR1 is MNHNS and CDR2 is SASEGT. The germline V and J ends were trimmed by 4 bases and 1 base, with 22 bases remaining between them. CDR3 sequence reads: CASSGLPPGHPSQETQYF. The CDR3, as DNA: TGTGCCAGCAGTGGTCTTCCTCCGGGACACCCGTCCCAAGAGACCCAGTACTTC.

The J gene is TRBJ2-7, the V gene TRBV5-1; TRBD1 matches 7 bases. CDR3 length equals 12 residues. Losses at the gene ends were 4 bases for V and 4 bases for J; bases not matched to a gene: 2. Germline V gene data show CDR1 as SGHRS and CDR2 as YFSETQ. Here the CDR3 DNA reads TGCGCCAGCAGCATACAGGGGTACGAGCAGTACTTC. As protein: CASSIQGYEQYF.

The chain employs TRBV28 and TRBJ2-5; the match to TRBD2 covers 7 bases. This CDR3 has 17 amino acids. Germline CDR1 MDHEN, CDR2 SYDVKM. V lost 2 bases to trimming and J lost 7 bases; unmatched junction nucleotides: 16. CDR3 region: CASSLGAGTKSRGTQYF. Written as DNA, the CDR3 is TGTGCCAGCAGTTTAGGGGCAGGGACTAAGTCAAGAGGGACCCAGTACTTC.

This chain uses TRBV14 with TRBJ1-3; 8 positions agree with TRBD1. CDR3 length: 19 amino acids. Germline CDR1 is SGHDN and CDR2 is FVKESK. Unmatched junction bases numbered 22, after V lost 1 base and J lost 11 bases. The DNA for the CDR3 is TGTGCCAGCAGCCAAGGATCTGGGACAGGCCCTACTCGGTGGGGTTCCATATATTTT. Translated, it gives CASSQGSGTGPTRWGSIYF.

The chain is built from TRBV6-5 and TRBJ2-1; D may be TRBD1 (6 bases). Germline V gene lookup returns CDR1 MNHEY and CDR2 SVGAGI. This CDR3 has 15 amino acids. The V end lost 7 bases, the J end lost 3 bases, and 16 bases lay between the germline ends. The CDR3 region has the DNA TGTGCCAGCATTGCCGGGCAGGGGTTCTACAATGAGCAGTTCTTC. This codes for CASIAGQGFYNEQFF.

This chain uses TRBV5-1 with TRBJ2-3; possible D gene TRBD2, 7 bases. Germline CDR1 and CDR2: SGHRS and YFSETQ. CDR3 length equals 15 residues. V lost 2 bases and J 1 base, leaving 11 bases between the germline ends. CDR3 sequence: CASSFGGAGTDTQYF. CDR3 DNA: TGCGCCAGCAGCTTTGGGGGGGCCGGCACAGATACGCAGTATTTT.

This chain's CDR3 is CASSASLAGLVDTQYF. DNA for the CDR3: TGTGCCAGCAGCGCCTCACTAGCGGGGTTAGTGGATACGCAGTATTTT. This chain links TRBV5-4 with TRBJ2-3, with 10 bases identical to TRBD2. The length of the CDR3 is 16 residues. From germline, CDR1 is SGHNT and CDR2 YYREEE (reference sequence). With 4 bases clipped from V and 6 bases from J, the junction kept 11 bases outside the gene matches.

This clone was seen ten or more times. V usage is TRBV4-1 and J usage is TRBJ2-1, with TRBD2 identical over 12 bases. CDR3 size: 15 residues. J gave up 9 bases and V 4 bases, and 7 bases lay outside the gene matches. Per germline, CDR1 MGHRA and CDR2 YSYEKL. The chain's CDR3 is CASSRWTSGDGEQFF. As DNA, the CDR3 is TGCGCCAGCAGCCGGTGGACTAGCGGGGATGGTGAGCAGTTCTTC.

The chain has TRBV7-6 and TRBJ2-2, with 8 bases lining up with TRBD1. V lost 5 bases to trimming and J lost 1 base; unmatched junction nucleotides: 12. This CDR3 is 18 amino acids long. Per the germline V gene, CDR1 is SGHVS and CDR2 is FNYEAQ. This CDR3 reads CASSAHRPGTGNTGELFF. CDR3 sequence (DNA): TGTGCCAGCAGCGCCCACCGACCCGGGACAGGGAACACCGGGGAGCTGTTTTTT. Full variable domain (rest looked up from reference TRBV7-6 and TRBJ2-2): GAGVSQSPRYKVTKRGQDVALRCDPISGHVSLYWYRQALGQGPEFLTYFNYEAQQDKSGLPNDRFSAERPEGSISTLTIQRTEQRDSAMYRCASSAHRPGTGNTGELFFGEGSRLTVL.

The chain has TRBV4-1 and TRBJ1-1; D gene ambiguous. This CDR3 comprises 11 residues. Trimming took 6 bases from V and 3 from J, leaving 5 bases between them. Per the germline V gene, CDR1 is MGHRA and CDR2 is YSYEKL. Written as DNA, the CDR3 is TGCGCCAGCAGTTCATACACTGAAGCTTTCTTT. This translates into CASSSYTEAFF.

This clone has a handful of counts. The V and J genes are TRBV28 and TRBJ1-5; possible D gene TRBD1, 5 bases. The CDR3 spans 14 residues. Germline assignment: CDR1 MDHEN and CDR2 SYDVKM. The V end was cut by 6 bases, the J end by 3 bases, with 12 bases between. This CDR3 is CASSPPGPNQPQHF. Here the CDR3 DNA reads TGTGCCAGCAGCCCGCCAGGGCCCAATCAGCCCCAGCATTTT.

V and J are TRBV28 and TRBJ2-7; D gene uncertain. The V end lost 3 bases, the J end lost 8 bases, and 11 bases lay between the germline ends. This CDR3 region has 12 residues. In germline, CDR1 is MDHEN, CDR2 SYDVKM. The CDR3 sequence: CASSFDVGQQYF. The DNA for the CDR3 is TGTGCCAGCAGTTTTGATGTTGGCCAGCAGTACTTC.

J is TRBJ1-6 and V is TRBV7-8; no clear D. V lost 5 bases and J 7 bases, leaving 15 bases between the germline ends. The CDR3 covers 15 residues. The germline V gene encodes CDR1 SGHVS and CDR2 FQNEAQ. The CDR3 region has the DNA TGTGCCAGCAGCCTGGCCAGAGGTGGGAATTCACCCCTCCACTTT. It translates to CASSLARGGNSPLHF.

The genes are TRBV12-3 or TRBV12-4 and TRBJ1-1, with a tentative D call TRBD1 (5 bases). The CDR3 length is 13 residues. V was trimmed by 5 bases and J by 8 bases, leaving 15 bases between them. The CDR3 loop reads CASSIGQGMEAFF. The CDR3 DNA sequence: TGTGCCAGCAGTATTGGGCAGGGAATGGAAGCTTTCTTT.

This chain connects TRBV6-2 or TRBV6-3 to TRBJ1-5, with a tentative D call TRBD1 (5 bases). Germline values: CDR1 MNHEY, CDR2 SVGEGT. CDR3 length: 14 amino acids. V was trimmed by 4 bases and J by 6 bases, leaving 13 bases between them. In nucleotides, the CDR3 is TGTGCCAGCAGTTGGGGGGATTCGGGTCAGCCCCAGCATTTT. This sequence encodes CASSWGDSGQPQHF.

The V call is TRBV19, the J call TRBJ2-5; D is undetermined. The V end was cut by 0 bases, the J end by 5 bases, with 7 bases between. This CDR3 is built from 13 residues. CDR1 and CDR2 from the germline V gene are LNHDA and SQIVND (reference sequence). The DNA for the CDR3 is TGTGCCAGTAGTATAGATCTATGGGAGACCCAGTACTTC. Translation: CASSIDLWETQYF.

The chain has TRBV28 and TRBJ2-3; 8 bases are shared with TRBD1. The J segment lost 5 bases and the V segment lost 4 bases, leaving 5 bases of the junction unmatched. Germline CDR1 reads MDHEN; CDR2 reads SYDVKM. CDR3 length: 14 amino acids. The CDR3 DNA reads TGTGCCAGCAGTTCCCAGGGGGCGAAAGATACGCAGTATTTT. This sequence encodes CASSSQGAKDTQYF.

V and J are TRBV7-3 and TRBJ2-1; 11 bases match TRBD2. The CDR3 contains 14 residues. V shed 1 base, J shed 10 bases, and the junction held 3 bases outside the gene matches. The germline V gene has CDR1 SGHTA and CDR2 FQGTGA. The CDR3 nucleotides are TGTGCCAGCAGCTTAAATCTAGCGGGGGGAGAGCAGTTCTTC. Protein: CASSLNLAGGEQFF.

This chain connects TRBV24-1 to TRBJ1-1, with D unclear. The CDR3 is 15 residues long. Germline V gene data show CDR1 as KGHDR and CDR2 as SFDVKD. Trimming took 8 bases from V and 5 from J, leaving 20 bases between them. CDR3 sequence (DNA): TGTGCCACCATCCTCCGCGTAGCCGGCGCTACTGAAGCTTTCTTT. Encoded protein: CATILRVAGATEAFF.

This clone came up a few times. The chain has TRBV27 and TRBJ1-6; D possibly corresponds to TRBD1 (6 bases). Germline values: CDR1 MNHEY, CDR2 SMNVEV (reference sequence). The CDR3 sequence is 14 residues long. V gave up 6 bases and J gave up 4 bases, with 10 bases separating them. The CDR3 DNA reads as TGTGCCAGCAGCCTTGGACAGTATAATTCACCCCTCCACTTT. Residues: CASSLGQYNSPLHF.

J is TRBJ1-5 and V is TRBV7-9, with D tentatively TRBD1 (5 bases). V was cut by 3 bases and J by 5 bases, with 8 bases left in between. From germline, CDR1 is SEHNR and CDR2 FQNEAQ (reference sequence). CDR3 length: 13 amino acids. CDR3 sequence reads: CASSFTGDQPQHF. The DNA of the CDR3 is TGTGCCAGCAGCTTCACAGGTGATCAGCCCCAGCATTTT.

This clone appeared many times. CDR3 nucleotides: TGTGCCACCAGCAGAGATGGAGTTGGGGGGGCGGTTACTGGCTACACCTTC. It encodes CATSRDGVGGAVTGYTF. The chain employs TRBV15 and TRBJ1-2; possible D gene TRBD1, 6 bases. This CDR3 region has 17 residues. V lost 0 bases and J 7 bases, leaving 21 bases between the germline ends. The germline gives CDR1 LNHNV, CDR2 YYDKDF (reference sequence).

Of note for this clone: This sample also contains other DNA sequences that code for the same CDR3. The rearrangement links TRBV11-3 to TRBJ2-2; TRBD2 is a possible D gene (5 bases). The V end was cut by 3 bases, the J end by 2 bases, with 7 bases between. The V gene's germline CDR1 is SGHNT and CDR2 YENEEA. The CDR3 sequence is 14 residues long. The CDR3 DNA sequence: TGTGCCAGCAGCTTGGGAGAAAACACCGGGGAGCTGTTTTTT. It translates to CASSLGENTGELFF.

The CDR3 DNA follows: TGTGCCACCAGCAGAGATCCCAACAGGGTCTACGAGCAGTACTTC. Protein product: CATSRDPNRVYEQYF. The chain couples TRBV15 to TRBJ2-7, with TRBD1 as a possible D gene (6 bases). This CDR3 has 15 amino acids. In germline, CDR1 is LNHNV, CDR2 YYDKDF (reference sequence). The ends were cut back, 0 bases at V and 3 bases at J, with 12 bases in the middle.

The chain joins TRBV6-5 to TRBJ2-7, with TRBD1 matching 7 bases. The trim removed 8 bases at V and 6 bases at J, leaving 7 bases unmatched. Germline values: CDR1 MNHEY, CDR2 SVGAGI. The length of the CDR3 is 12 residues. The CDR3 region has the DNA TGTGCCAGCGCGACAGGGAAGGGCGAGCAGTACTTC. As protein: CASATGKGEQYF.

With regard to this clone: This sample includes further DNA sequences coding for the same CDR3. The rearrangement links TRBV27 to TRBJ1-5, with D perhaps matching TRBD1 (5 bases). The germline gives CDR1 MNHEY, CDR2 SMNVEV (reference sequence). This CDR3 is built from 15 residues. V lost 0 bases and J lost 6, with 12 bases in between. CDR3 bases: TGTGCCAGCAGTTTATCAGGGACGGGGGGTCAGCCCCAGCATTTT. Its protein product is CASSLSGTGGQPQHF.